Each of the 14 T cell receptor beta chains below was sequenced from the same sample in a study of control samples from healthy donors and cancer patients. Sequenced by immunoSEQ multiplex PCR; TCRdb stores in-frame clones only, minus some. The sample lists 75,000 to 95,000 clones, roughly 88% occurring once. Sequenced sample: blood. The origin of the receptors is a woman aged 50 to 65 in good health.

The chain combines TRBV4-1 with TRBJ1-6; D possibly corresponds to TRBD1 (5 bases). Germline values: CDR1 MGHRA, CDR2 YSYEKL. The V and J ends lost 0 bases and 9 bases respectively, with 15 bases between them. The CDR3 covers 16 residues. The CDR3 DNA follows: TGCGCCAGCAGCCAAGATGGGCAGGGTTTTCGTTCACCCCTCCACTTT. Protein product: CASSQDGQGFRSPLHF.

The chain employs TRBV2 and TRBJ1-2; tentatively, D is TRBD1 (5 bases). CDR3 length equals 14 residues. Trimming took off 3 bases at V and 7 bases at J, with 15 bases between the two ends. The germline gives CDR1 SNHLY, CDR2 FYNNEI. CDR3: CASSDQGPIAGYTF. CDR3 sequence (DNA): TGTGCCAGCAGTGACCAGGGTCCAATCGCTGGCTACACCTTC.

The chain combines TRBV6-5 with TRBJ2-7; TRBD1 agrees at 9 bases. CDR1 is MNHEY, CDR2 SVGAGI, per germline. V lost 5 bases to trimming and J lost 3 bases; unmatched junction nucleotides: 5. The CDR3 sequence is 14 residues long. Here the CDR3 DNA reads TGTGCCAGCAGTAGTCGGACAGGGGACTACGAGCAGTACTTC. This gives the protein CASSSRTGDYEQYF.

The CDR3 here is CASSLGHLEQFF. The CDR3 DNA sequence: TGTGCCAGCAGCTTAGGCCATCTTGAGCAGTTCTTC. The chain employs TRBV11-2 and TRBJ2-1, with D uncertain. The CDR3 runs 12 residues. The V gene lost 1 base and the J gene lost 9 bases, with 7 bases spanning the gap. The germline gives CDR1 SGHAT, CDR2 FQNNGV.

The chain uses TRBV24-1 and TRBJ2-3, with TRBD1 as a possible D gene (5 bases). The CDR3 runs 14 residues. The germline CDR1 and CDR2 sequences are KGHDR and SFDVKD. The V end was cut by 9 bases, the J end by 0 bases, with 12 bases between. CDR3 nucleotide sequence: TGTGCCACCGGACACCAAGGGAGCACAGATACGCAGTATTTT. Its protein product is CATGHQGSTDTQYF.

The chain recombines TRBV5-4 with TRBJ2-7; 9 bases fit TRBD1. Germline values: CDR1 SGHNT, CDR2 YYREEE (reference sequence). The CDR3 spans 15 residues. V was pared by 2 bases and J by 7 bases, with 10 bases of the junction left unmatched. Written as DNA, the CDR3 is TGTGCCAGCAGCTTCCCCGGGACAGGGTTTAGGGAGCAGTACTTC. It specifies CASSFPGTGFREQYF.

The chain carries TRBV19 and TRBJ1-4; D is unresolved. This CDR3 has 13 amino acids. The germline CDR1 and CDR2 sequences are LNHDA and SQIVND (reference sequence). V lost 0 bases and J lost 8, with 7 bases in between. CDR3 sequence: CASSIDLWEKLFF. The CDR3 nucleotides read TGTGCCAGTAGTATAGATCTTTGGGAAAAACTGTTTTTT.

This chain uses TRBV5-1 with TRBJ2-1; tentatively, D is TRBD2 (7 bases). The CDR3 extends over 15 amino acids. V dropped 0 bases and J dropped 2 bases, with 9 bases sitting between them. Germline values: CDR1 SGHRS, CDR2 YFSETQ. Here the CDR3 DNA reads TGCGCCAGCAGCTTGGGGGGGGGCCCCTACAATGAGCAGTTCTTC. This codes for CASSLGGGPYNEQFF.

The rearrangement joins TRBV6-1 to TRBJ2-7; 7 bases agree with TRBD1. Trimming at V came to 2 bases and at J to 3 bases, leaving 13 bases not matched to a gene. Looked up from germline, CDR1 is MNHNS and CDR2 is SASEGT. The CDR3 runs to 17 residues. The CDR3 is CASSESGQVVGFYEQYF. DNA of the CDR3: TGTGCCAGCAGTGAATCAGGACAGGTAGTAGGTTTCTACGAGCAGTACTTC.

The chain has TRBV18 and TRBJ1-5; possible D gene TRBD1, 5 bases. The CDR3 length is 14 residues. Germline CDR1 KGHSH, CDR2 LQKENI. With 2 bases removed from V and 7 bases from J, the gap between germline ends came to 12 bases. CDR3 DNA sequence: TGTGCCAGCTCACCAGTGGGGGGAGGACAGCCCCAGCATTTT. Protein sequence: CASSPVGGGQPQHF.

This clone was observed a handful of times. The chain is built from TRBV5-1 and TRBJ1-2, with 7 bases identical to TRBD1. Germline loops: CDR1 SGHRS, CDR2 YFSETQ. The trim removed 2 bases at V and 7 bases at J, leaving 5 bases unmatched. The CDR3 totals 13 residues. CDR3 coding DNA: TGCGCCAGCAGCTTCGACAGGGTTACTGGCTACACCTTC. Its translation is CASSFDRVTGYTF.

This clone was counted between two and nine times. The chain combines TRBV5-4 with TRBJ1-6; 7 positions match TRBD1. The CDR3 sequence is 16 residues long. V lost 4 bases and J lost 9; bases outside the gene matches: 13. Germline lookup yields CDR1 SGHNT and CDR2 YYREEE (reference sequence). The CDR3 coding sequence is TGTGCCAGCAGCCGAGATCTAAGACAGGGTGGTTCACCCCTCCACTTT. Its protein is CASSRDLRQGGSPLHF.

J is TRBJ2-3 and V is TRBV30; possible D gene TRBD2, 5 bases. This CDR3 region has 12 residues. Germline CDR1 is GTSNPN and CDR2 is SVGIG (reference sequence). The DNA for the CDR3 is TGTGCTCTAGAGGTTCGGGGAGATACGCAGTATTTT. This codes for CALEVRGDTQYF.

The table lists this clone with a few counts. J is TRBJ2-7 and V is TRBV6-5; D tentatively reads TRBD1 or TRBD2 (5 bases each). The germline CDR1 and CDR2 sequences are MNHEY and SVGAGI. CDR3 length equals 14 residues. The V gene lost 7 bases and the J gene lost 3 bases, with 16 bases spanning the gap. The CDR3 sequence is CASNSRDGNYEQYF. The CDR3 nucleotides are TGTGCCAGCAACAGCCGGGACGGGAACTACGAGCAGTACTTC.